Below are 2 T cell receptor beta chains sequenced from a single sample in a study of cytomegalovirus exposure and HLA in healthy donors. PCR employed 60 Vbeta and 13 Jbeta primers. Clones were sequenced by immunoSEQ multiplex PCR, and TCRdb holds only the in-frame ones, with some missing. In the table there are some 240,000 clones, about 72% of which are singletons. Input material: PBMCs. The source is a male donor in good health and CMV-seronegative.

The chain has TRBV20-1 and TRBJ2-7; TRBD2 matches 8 bases. The CDR3 is 11 residues long. CDR1 and CDR2 (germline): DFQATT, SNEGSKA (reference sequence). V was clipped by 5 bases and J by 4 bases; unmatched bases: 1. The DNA of the CDR3 is TGCAGTGCTGCGGGGGGTTACGAGCAGTACTTC. It encodes CSAAGGYEQYF.

This rearrangement joins TRBV13 to TRBJ2-1; TRBD1 matches 9 bases. V lost 2 bases to trimming and J lost 9 bases; unmatched junction nucleotides: 5. Per germline, CDR1 PRHDT and CDR2 FYEKMQ (reference sequence). The CDR3 is made up of 14 amino acids. The CDR3 spells CASSLHRGQGEQFF. Written as DNA, the CDR3 is TGTGCCAGCAGCTTACACAGGGGGCAAGGTGAGCAGTTCTTC.